This T cell receptor beta chain emerged from a study of sequential checkpoint blockade in melanoma. Sequencing was performed with immunoSEQ multiplex PCR; in TCRdb, only in-frame clones are kept and a portion is missing. Of about 4,000 clones listed, about a fifth are singletons. Treatment indicated: randomized to nivolumab then ipilimumab (arm A) or the reverse (arm B). The germline gives CDR1 KGHSH, CDR2 LQKENI. Trimming took 3 bases from V and 3 from J, leaving 15 bases between them. The CDR3 sequence is 16 residues long. The rearrangement joins TRBV18 to TRBJ2-1, with D perhaps matching TRBD2 (6 bases). The receptor's source is a human patient with melanoma. Some clones in this sample may be carry-over from other donors' samples. Sequences were derived from tumor tissue (inferred from file names), sampled from a patient given nivolumab and ipilimumab in sequence. The CDR3 spells CASSPEAGGLYNEQFF. CDR3 coding DNA: TGTGCCAGCTCACCCGAGGCCGGAGGGCTCTACAATGAGCAGTTCTTC.